Listed here is a single T cell receptor beta chain. The V gene end was trimmed by 7 bases and the J gene end by 10 bases; junction bases not matched to a gene: 13. CDR3 length equals 16 residues. Germline V gene sequence: CDR1 MNHEY, CDR2 SMNVEV (reference sequence). The sample belongs to a study of shared clonotypes between healthy human individuals. The protocol was immunoSEQ multiplex PCR, while the TCRdb copy is restricted to in-frame clones and leaves out a portion. The data contain hundreds of thousands of clones, less than 98% of them singletons. This chain joins TRBV27 and TRBJ2-1; 13 bases agree with TRBD2. Source material: naive CD4+ T cells sorted from blood. Indicated subset: CD45RA+ positively selected. The TCR was taken from a woman aged 30 to 39 in good health. The chain's CDR3 is CASTTPTRLAGGEQFF. Here the CDR3 DNA reads TGTGCCAGCACCACCCCAACTCGACTAGCGGGAGGAGAGCAGTTCTTC.